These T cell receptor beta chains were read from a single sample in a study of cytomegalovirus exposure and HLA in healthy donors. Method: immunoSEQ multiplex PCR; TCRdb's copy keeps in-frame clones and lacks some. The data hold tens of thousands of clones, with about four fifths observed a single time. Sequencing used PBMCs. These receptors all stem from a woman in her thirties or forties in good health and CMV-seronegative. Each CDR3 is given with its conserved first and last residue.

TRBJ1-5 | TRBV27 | CASSLSTGYPNQPQHF
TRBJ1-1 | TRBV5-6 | CASSLGVSTEAFF
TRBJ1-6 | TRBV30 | CAGRDSTNSPLHF
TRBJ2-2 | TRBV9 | CASSVELNTGELFF
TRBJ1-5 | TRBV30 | CAWKTQGLDNQPQNF
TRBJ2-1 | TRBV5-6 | CASSLGLAGGRFMDEQFF
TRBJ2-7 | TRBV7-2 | CASSLETARGEQYF
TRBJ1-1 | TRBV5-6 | CASIPGGGMNTEAFF
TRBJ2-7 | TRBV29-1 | CSVGYSRVGEQYF
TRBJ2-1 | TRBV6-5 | CASSYSPAAGDEQFF
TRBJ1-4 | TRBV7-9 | CASNDRGRGEKLFF
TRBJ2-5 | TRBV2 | CASSEAAAGGETQYF
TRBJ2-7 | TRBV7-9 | CASSPIEDRGRVEQYF
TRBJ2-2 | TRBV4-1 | CASSQERLRTGELFF
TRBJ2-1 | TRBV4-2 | CASSQDRGQQFF
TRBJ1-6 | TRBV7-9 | CASSAPGTGESPLHF
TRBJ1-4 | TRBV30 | CAWSGPNPSEKLFF
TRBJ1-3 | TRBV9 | CASSEDSLSGNTIYF
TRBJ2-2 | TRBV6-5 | CANLGEETGELFF
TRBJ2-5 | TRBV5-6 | CASSLGLAGQETQYF
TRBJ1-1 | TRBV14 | CASSQGAVAYTEAFF
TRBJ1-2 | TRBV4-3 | CASSQDYREVYGYTF
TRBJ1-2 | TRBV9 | CASSVGDRRGYGYTF
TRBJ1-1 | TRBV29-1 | CSVVPGGRTEAFF
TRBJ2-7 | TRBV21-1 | CASKTLKNCGIYEQYF
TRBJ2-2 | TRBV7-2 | CASSLTSGGRTGELFF
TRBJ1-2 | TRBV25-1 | CASSADRVGGYTF
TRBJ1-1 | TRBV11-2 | CASSSPTGGREAFF
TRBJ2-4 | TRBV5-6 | CASSLAENIQYF
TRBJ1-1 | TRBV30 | CAWSPMTSEAFF
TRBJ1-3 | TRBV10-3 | CAIRQEAGNTIYF
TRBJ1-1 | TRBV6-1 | CASSDPGQVGGTEAFF
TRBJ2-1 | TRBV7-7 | CASSLGGGSGGYNEQFF
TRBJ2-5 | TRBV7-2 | CASSQGTKGETQYF
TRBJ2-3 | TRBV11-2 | CASSLGGGPTDTQYF
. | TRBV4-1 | CASSQDPGGNEQYF
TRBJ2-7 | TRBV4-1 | CASSQDLGGWNEQYF
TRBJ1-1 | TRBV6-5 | CASSRLTGSEAFF
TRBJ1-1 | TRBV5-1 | CASSLNGDTEAFF
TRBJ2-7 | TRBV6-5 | CASTTAGTYEQYF
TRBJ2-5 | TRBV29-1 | CSVDPGGETQYF
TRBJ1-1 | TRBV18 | CASSPSGTGIMNTEAFF
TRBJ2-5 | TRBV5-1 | CASRRIQGTETQYF
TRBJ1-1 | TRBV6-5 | CASSPRDRAIEAFF
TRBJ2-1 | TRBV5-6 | CASTEGNVAYNEQFF
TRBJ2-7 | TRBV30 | CAWSAGLAGFYEQYF
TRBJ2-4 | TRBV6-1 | CASTAAKNIQYF
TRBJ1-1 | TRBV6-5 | CASSYTASGADTEAFF
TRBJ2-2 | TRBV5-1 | CASSSFTGELFF
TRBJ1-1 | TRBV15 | CATRYRDRGNTEAFF
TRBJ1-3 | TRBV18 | CASSPSFLSAGNTIYF